This paragraph covers one TCR beta chain sequence. This record comes from a study of shared clonotypes between healthy human individuals. The repertoire was sequenced with immunoSEQ multiplex PCR; TCRdb's copy has only in-frame clones and lacks some. The sample yields about 1 million clones, about 80% seen once. The CDR3 has 15 residues. Trimming left V 2 bases short and J 2 bases short, with 12 bases between. The germline V gene encodes CDR1 ENHRY and CDR2 SYGVKD. V usage is TRBV10-3 and J usage is TRBJ1-1, with a weak D call TRBD1 (5 bases). Sequenced: memory CD4+ T cells sorted from blood. Subset denoted: CD45RA-negative fraction. This sequence originates from a man aged 18 to 30 in good health. The CDR3 DNA reads TGTGCCATCAGTGAGGACCTCGGGGGAAACACTGAAGCTTTCTTT. Amino acid sequence: CAISEDLGGNTEAFF.